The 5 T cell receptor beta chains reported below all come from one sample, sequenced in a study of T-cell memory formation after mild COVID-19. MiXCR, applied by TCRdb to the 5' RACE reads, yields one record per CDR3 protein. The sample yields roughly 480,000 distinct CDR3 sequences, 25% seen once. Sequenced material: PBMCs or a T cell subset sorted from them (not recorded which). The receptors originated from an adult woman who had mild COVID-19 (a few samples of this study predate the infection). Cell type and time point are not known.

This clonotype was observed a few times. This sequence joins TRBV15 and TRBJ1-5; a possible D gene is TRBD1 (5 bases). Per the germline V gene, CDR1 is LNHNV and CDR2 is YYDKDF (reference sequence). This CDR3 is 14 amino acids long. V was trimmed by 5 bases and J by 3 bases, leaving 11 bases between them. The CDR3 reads CATSAEGDNQPQHF. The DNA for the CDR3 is TGTGCCACCAGCGCAGAAGGGGACAATCAGCCCCAGCATTTT.

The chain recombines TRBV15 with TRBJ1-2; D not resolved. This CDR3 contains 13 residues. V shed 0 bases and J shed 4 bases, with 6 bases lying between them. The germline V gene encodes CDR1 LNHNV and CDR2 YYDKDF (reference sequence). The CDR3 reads CATSRDGPYGYTF. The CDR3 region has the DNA TGTGCCACCAGCAGAGACGGTCCCTATGGCTACACCTTC.

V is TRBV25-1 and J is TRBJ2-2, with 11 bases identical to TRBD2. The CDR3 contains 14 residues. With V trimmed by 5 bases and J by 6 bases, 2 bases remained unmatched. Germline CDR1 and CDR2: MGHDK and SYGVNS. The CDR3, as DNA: TGTGCCAGCAGTCCACTAGCGGGAGCCGGGGAGCTGTTTTTT. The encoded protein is CASSPLAGAGELFF.

The chain's CDR3 is CASSLGTGGAYEQYF. In nucleotides, the CDR3 is TGCGCCAGCAGCTTGGGGACAGGGGGCGCCTACGAGCAGTACTTC. The chain is built from TRBV5-1 and TRBJ2-7; 11 nucleotides agree with TRBD1. The germline V gene has CDR1 SGHRS and CDR2 YFSETQ. The V gene end was trimmed by 0 bases and the J gene end by 2 bases; junction bases not matched to a gene: 1. The CDR3 is made up of 15 amino acids.

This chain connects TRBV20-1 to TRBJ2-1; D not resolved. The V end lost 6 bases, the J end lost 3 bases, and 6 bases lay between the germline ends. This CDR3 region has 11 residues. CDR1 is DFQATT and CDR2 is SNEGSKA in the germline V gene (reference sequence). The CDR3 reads CSALLYNEQFF. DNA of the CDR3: TGCAGTGCACTACTCTACAATGAGCAGTTCTTC.